This T cell receptor beta chain was found in a study of blood T cell repertoires in COVID-19. Study summary: Some COVID-19 samples were acute and others convalescent; all came from the United States, Italy and Spain.

Seattle enrolled patients during active infection and tracked them longitudinally. The CDR3 spans 14 residues. Germline loops: CDR1 MNHEY, CDR2 SVGAGI. With 2 bases removed from V and 3 bases from J, the gap between germline ends came to 9 bases. Repertoires were generated with immunoSEQ multiplex PCR, while TCRdb's copy carries only in-frame clones and drops some. The sample consists of around 310,000 clones, 80% to 95% of them appearing once. V gene TRBV6-5 combines with J gene TRBJ2-3; D might be TRBD2 (5 bases). The material sequenced was peripheral blood. The clonotype comes from a woman in her thirties with COVID-19, enrolled during active disease. The CDR3, as DNA: TGTGCCAGCAGTTACAGCAGGAGGACAGATACGCAGTATTTT. This translates into CASSYSRRTDTQYF.